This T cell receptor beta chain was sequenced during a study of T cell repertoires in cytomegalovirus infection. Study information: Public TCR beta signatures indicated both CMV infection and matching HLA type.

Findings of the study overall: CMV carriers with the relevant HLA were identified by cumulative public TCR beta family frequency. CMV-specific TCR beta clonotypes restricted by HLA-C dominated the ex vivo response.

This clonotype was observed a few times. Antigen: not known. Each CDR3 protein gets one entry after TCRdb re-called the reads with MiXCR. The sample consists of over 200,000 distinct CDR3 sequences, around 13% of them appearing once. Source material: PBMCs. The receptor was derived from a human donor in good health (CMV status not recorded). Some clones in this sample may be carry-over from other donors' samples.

The CDR3 sequence is CSVRSGGGEQYF. The CDR3, as DNA: TGCAGCGTTAGGTCAGGGGGTGGCGAGCAGTACTTC. The chain is built from TRBV29-1 and TRBJ2-7, with TRBD1 identical over 7 bases. Trimming cost V 5 bases and J 6 bases; bases outside gene matches: 7. CDR1 SQVTM and CDR2 ANQGSEA come from the germline V gene. The CDR3 has 12 residues.